A selection of T cell receptor beta chains follows, all from one sample in a study of CD8+ T cells in alopecia areata. The data were produced by immunoSEQ multiplex PCR, yet TCRdb's version contains in-frame clones alone and is incomplete. The sample has approximately 200,000 clones, 60% to 70% seen once. Sample: CD4+ T cells sorted from blood, taken at week 4, from a patient treated with tofacitinib. All receptors come from a human donor with alopecia areata. Both conserved end residues are part of each CDR3. Each record gives: CDR3 protein, V gene, J gene, clone size. Only some rows state a clone size, as once, few, many or a class for expanded clones.

CASSPRQGRSYNSPLHF,TRBV5-6,TRBJ1-6,NA
CASLRQADQPQHF,TRBV25-1,TRBJ1-5,once
CASSESRGPKQETQYF,TRBV2,TRBJ2-5,NA
CAWSVQGSSYEQYF,TRBV30,TRBJ2-7,NA
CASSRTWGAYEQYF,TRBV7-2,TRBJ2-7,few
CASSALGRDADTQYF,TRBV25-1,TRBJ2-3,NA
CASSPPGWGKNIQYF,TRBV18,TRBJ2-4,NA
CASSATSGGYNEQFF,TRBV18,TRBJ2-1,NA
CASSRTGRETQYF,TRBV2,TRBJ2-5,NA
CASSTRHSPLHF,TRBV6-1,TRBJ1-6,NA
CASSLSLTGSTEAFF,TRBV7-8,TRBJ1-1,NA
CAWSVGQPQHF,TRBV30,TRBJ1-5,NA
CAWRVRVLDSPLHF,TRBV30,TRBJ1-6,NA
CASSPNRGAFF,TRBV2,TRBJ1-1,few
CASSLDLGTSGHRAQYF,TRBV11-2,TRBJ2-3,NA
CSASGGEQYF,TRBV29-1,TRBJ2-7,NA
CASSLYSTGRSEAFF,TRBV7-9,TRBJ1-1,NA
CAWSLGGNTIYF,TRBV30,TRBJ1-3,NA
CASSLQGQDTQYF,TRBV5-1,TRBJ2-3,NA
CATSNRPDYGYTF,TRBV6-5,TRBJ1-2,once
CASSPSQGQGGPGYTF,TRBV2,TRBJ1-2,NA
CSVDEGGRNTIYF,TRBV29-1,TRBJ1-3,few
CASSPQGFYGYTF,TRBV7-9,TRBJ1-2,NA
CSVDRGGSSYEQYF,TRBV29-1,TRBJ2-7,few
CASSSGTGNSPLHF,TRBV7-9,TRBJ1-6,NA
CSVENFGGLYNEQFF,TRBV29-1,TRBJ2-1,few